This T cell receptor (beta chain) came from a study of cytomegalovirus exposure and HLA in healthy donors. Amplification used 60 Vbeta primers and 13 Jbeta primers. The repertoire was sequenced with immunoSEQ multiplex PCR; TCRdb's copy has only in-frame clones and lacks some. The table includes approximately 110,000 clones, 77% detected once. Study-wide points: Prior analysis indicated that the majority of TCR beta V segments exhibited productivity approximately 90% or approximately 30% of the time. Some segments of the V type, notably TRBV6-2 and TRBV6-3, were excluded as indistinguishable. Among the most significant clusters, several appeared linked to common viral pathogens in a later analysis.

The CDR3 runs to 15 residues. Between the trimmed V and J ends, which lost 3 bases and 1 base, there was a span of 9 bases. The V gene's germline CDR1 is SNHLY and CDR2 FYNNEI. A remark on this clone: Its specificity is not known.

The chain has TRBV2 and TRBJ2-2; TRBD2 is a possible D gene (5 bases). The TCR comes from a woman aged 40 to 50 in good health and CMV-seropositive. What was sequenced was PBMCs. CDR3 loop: CASSEWEQNTGELFF. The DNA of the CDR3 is TGTGCCAGCAGTGAGTGGGAGCAGAACACCGGGGAGCTGTTTTTT.